The following is a TCR beta chain sequence with its context. The sample is drawn from a study of blood T cell repertoires in COVID-19. Data came from immunoSEQ multiplex PCR; TCRdb stores just in-frame clones and leaves some out. In the table there are roughly 300,000 clones, more than 85% of which are singletons. In assigning cohorts, the study relied on participant-reported clinical history. Trimming stripped 1 base from V and 4 bases from J, with 10 bases between. CDR3 length equals 14 residues. Germline V gene data show CDR1 as LNHDA and CDR2 as SQIVND (reference sequence). The sequenced material came from PBMCs or T cells enriched from blood (not recorded which). The chain carries TRBV19 and TRBJ1-2, with D uncertain. This receptor was identified in a woman aged 25 to 39 who had recovered from COVID-19. The CDR3 reads CASSIAQFSYGYTF. Written as DNA, the CDR3 is TGTGCCAGTAGTATAGCCCAGTTCTCCTATGGCTACACCTTC.